Shown below are 2 T cell receptor beta chains from a single sample sequenced in a study of beta chain features in type 1 diabetes. These TCRs are of unknown antigen specificity. Study results and limitations: All four CD4+ subsets from Type 1 diabetes patients carried moderately but significantly shorter TCRB CDR3s.

Reverse transcribing all isolated RNA meant expressed TCRB transcripts were sequenced. Profiling relied on immunoSEQ multiplex PCR, and the TCRdb table lists in-frame clones only, not all of them. Seen here are 120,000 or so clones, roughly 17% observed once, and the top ten hold 2.3%. Sequencing input: central memory CD4+ T cells from blood. All receptors derive from a man younger than 40 with type 1 diabetes.

This rearrangement joins TRBV20-1 to TRBJ1-2, with 8 bases aligning to TRBD1. The V and J ends lost 6 bases and 6 bases, in that order; junction bases with no gene match: 3. CDR1 and CDR2 (germline): DFQATT, SNEGSKA (reference sequence). This CDR3 spans 11 amino acids. In nucleotides, the CDR3 is TGCAGTGCCTTGACAGGGGATGGCTACACCTTC. Residues: CSALTGDGYTF.

In this sample, this clone turned up a few times. The V gene is TRBV29-1, the J gene TRBJ2-6, with D hard to call. With 6 bases removed from V and 4 bases from J, the gap between germline ends came to 4 bases. CDR1 and CDR2 from the germline V gene are SQVTM and ANQGSEA. The CDR3 has 11 residues. The CDR3 reads CSVWGANVLTF. CDR3 DNA sequence: TGCAGCGTCTGGGGGGCCAACGTCCTGACTTTC.